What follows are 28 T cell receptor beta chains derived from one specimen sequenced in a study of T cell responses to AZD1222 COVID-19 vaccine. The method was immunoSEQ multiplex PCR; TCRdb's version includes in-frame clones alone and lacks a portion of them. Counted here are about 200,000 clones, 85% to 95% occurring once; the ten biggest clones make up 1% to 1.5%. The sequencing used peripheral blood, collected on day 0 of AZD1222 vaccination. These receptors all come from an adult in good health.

CDR3 amino acids: CASSLNRGSNQPQHF. The CDR3, as DNA: TGTGCCAGCAGTTTAAATCGCGGAAGCAATCAGCCCCAGCATTTT. This chain connects TRBV28 to TRBJ1-5; D remains unclear. Germline V gene data show CDR1 as MDHEN and CDR2 as SYDVKM. Trimming cost V 2 bases and J 1 base, with 9 bases left between them. The CDR3 covers 15 residues.

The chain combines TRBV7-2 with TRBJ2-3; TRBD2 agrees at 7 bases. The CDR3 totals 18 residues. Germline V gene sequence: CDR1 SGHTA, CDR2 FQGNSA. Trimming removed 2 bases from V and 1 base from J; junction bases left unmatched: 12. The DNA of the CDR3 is TGTGCCAGCAGCTTATTCGGCAAAGCGGGGATTGGCACAGATACGCAGTATTTT. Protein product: CASSLFGKAGIGTDTQYF.

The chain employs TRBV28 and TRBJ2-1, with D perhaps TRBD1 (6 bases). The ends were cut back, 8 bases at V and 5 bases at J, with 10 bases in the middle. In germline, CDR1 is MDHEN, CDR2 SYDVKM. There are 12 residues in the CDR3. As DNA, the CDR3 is TGTGCCAGCTGGACAGCTAACAATGAGCAGTTCTTC. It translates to CASWTANNEQFF.

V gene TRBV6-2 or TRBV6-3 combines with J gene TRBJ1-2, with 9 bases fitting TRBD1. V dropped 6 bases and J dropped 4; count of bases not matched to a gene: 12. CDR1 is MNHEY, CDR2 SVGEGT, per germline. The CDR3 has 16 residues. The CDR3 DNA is TGTGCCAGCAGCCCACTCGGGGACAGGGCTCGCTATGGCTACACCTTC. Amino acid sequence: CASSPLGDRARYGYTF.

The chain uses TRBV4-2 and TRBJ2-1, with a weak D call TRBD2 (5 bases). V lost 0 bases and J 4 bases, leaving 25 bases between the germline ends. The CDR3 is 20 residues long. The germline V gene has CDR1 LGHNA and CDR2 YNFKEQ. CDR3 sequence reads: CASSQDSLAPDMRPYNEQFF. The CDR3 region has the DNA TGTGCCAGCAGCCAAGATTCCCTAGCCCCTGATATGAGGCCATACAATGAGCAGTTCTTC.

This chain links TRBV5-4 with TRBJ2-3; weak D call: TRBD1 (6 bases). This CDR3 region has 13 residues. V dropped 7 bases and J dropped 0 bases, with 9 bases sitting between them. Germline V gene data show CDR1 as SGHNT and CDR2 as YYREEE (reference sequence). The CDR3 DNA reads TGTGCCAGCCAGGACAGAAGCACAGATACGCAGTATTTT. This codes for CASQDRSTDTQYF.

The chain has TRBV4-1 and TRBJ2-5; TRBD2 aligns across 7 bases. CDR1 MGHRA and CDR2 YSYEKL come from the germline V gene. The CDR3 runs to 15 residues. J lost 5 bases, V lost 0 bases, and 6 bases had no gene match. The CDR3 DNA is TGCGCCAGCAGCCAAGATCCGGGACTATGGGAGACCCAGTACTTC. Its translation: CASSQDPGLWETQYF.

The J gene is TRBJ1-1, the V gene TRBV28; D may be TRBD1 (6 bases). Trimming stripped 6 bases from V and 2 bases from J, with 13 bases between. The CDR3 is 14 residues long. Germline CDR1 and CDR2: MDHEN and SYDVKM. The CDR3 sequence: CASSLGQTNTEAFF. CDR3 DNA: TGTGCCAGCAGCCTAGGACAGACCAACACTGAAGCTTTCTTT.

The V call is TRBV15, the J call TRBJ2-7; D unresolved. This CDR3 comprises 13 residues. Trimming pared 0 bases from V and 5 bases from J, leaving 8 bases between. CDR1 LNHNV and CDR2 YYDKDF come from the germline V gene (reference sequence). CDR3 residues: CATSRDRLDEQYF. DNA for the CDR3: TGTGCCACCAGCAGAGATCGATTGGACGAGCAGTACTTC.

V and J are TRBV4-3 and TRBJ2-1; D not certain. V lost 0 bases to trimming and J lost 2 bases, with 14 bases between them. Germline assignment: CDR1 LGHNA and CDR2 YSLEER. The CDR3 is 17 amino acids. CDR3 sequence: CASSQDLPTITYNEQFF. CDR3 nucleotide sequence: TGCGCCAGCAGCCAAGATTTACCCACTATCACCTACAATGAGCAGTTCTTC.

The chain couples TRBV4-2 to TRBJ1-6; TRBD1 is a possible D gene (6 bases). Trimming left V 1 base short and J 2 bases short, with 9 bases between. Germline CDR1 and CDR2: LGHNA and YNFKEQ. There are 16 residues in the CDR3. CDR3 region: CASSQGRDTYNSPLHF. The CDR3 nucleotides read TGTGCCAGCAGCCAAGGCCGGGACACCTATAATTCACCCCTCCACTTT.

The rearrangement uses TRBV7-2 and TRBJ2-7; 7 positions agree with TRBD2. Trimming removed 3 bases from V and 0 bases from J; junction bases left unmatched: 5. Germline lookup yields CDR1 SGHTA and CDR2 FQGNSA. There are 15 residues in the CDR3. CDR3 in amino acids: CASSFAGGYSYEQYF. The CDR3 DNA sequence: TGTGCCAGCAGCTTTGCCGGGGGGTACTCCTACGAGCAGTACTTC. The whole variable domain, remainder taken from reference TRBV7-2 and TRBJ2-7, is GAGVSQSPSNKVTEKGKDVELRCDPISGHTALYWYRQSLGQGLEFLIYFQGNSAPDKSGLPSDRFSAERTGGSVSTLTIQRTQQEDSAVYLCASSFAGGYSYEQYFGPGTRLTVT.

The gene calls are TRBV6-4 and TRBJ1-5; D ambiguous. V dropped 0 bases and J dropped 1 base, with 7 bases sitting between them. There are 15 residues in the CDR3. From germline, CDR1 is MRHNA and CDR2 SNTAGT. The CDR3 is CASSDSAGSNQPQHF. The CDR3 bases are TGTGCCAGCAGTGACTCAGCAGGAAGCAATCAGCCCCAGCATTTT.

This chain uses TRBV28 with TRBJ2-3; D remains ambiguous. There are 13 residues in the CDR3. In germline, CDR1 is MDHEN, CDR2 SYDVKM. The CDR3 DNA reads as TGTGCTACCACAGTGATTAGCACAGATACGCAGTATTTT. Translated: CATTVISTDTQYF.

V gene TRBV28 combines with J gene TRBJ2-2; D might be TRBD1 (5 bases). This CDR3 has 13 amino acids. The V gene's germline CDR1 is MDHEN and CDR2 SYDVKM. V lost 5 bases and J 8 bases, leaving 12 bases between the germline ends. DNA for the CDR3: TGTGCCAGCAGTACCAGGGTACCAGGGGAGCTGTTTTTT. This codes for CASSTRVPGELFF.

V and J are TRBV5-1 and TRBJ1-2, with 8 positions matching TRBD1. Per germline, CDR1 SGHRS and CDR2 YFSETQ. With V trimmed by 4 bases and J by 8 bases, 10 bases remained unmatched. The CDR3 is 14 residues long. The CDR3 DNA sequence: TGCGCCAGCAGCGACGACAGGGGAGGAAGAGGCTACACCTTC. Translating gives CASSDDRGGRGYTF. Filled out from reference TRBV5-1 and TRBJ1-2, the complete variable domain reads KAGVTQTPRYLIKTRGQQVTLSCSPISGHRSVSWYQQTPGQGLQFLFEYFSETQRNKGNFPGRFSGRQFSNSRSEMNVSTLELGDSALYLCASSDDRGGRGYTFGSGTRLTVV.

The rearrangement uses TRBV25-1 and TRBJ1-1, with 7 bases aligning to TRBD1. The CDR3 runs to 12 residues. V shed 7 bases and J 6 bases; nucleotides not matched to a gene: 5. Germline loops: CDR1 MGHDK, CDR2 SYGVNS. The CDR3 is CASNRDSSEAFF. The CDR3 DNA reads TGTGCCAGCAACCGGGACAGCTCTGAAGCTTTCTTT. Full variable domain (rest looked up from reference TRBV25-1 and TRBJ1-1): EADIYQTPRYLVIGTGKKITLECSQTMGHDKMYWYQQDPGMELHLIHYSYGVNSTEKGDLSSESTVSRIRTEHFPLTLESARPSHTSQYLCASNRDSSEAFFGQGTRLTVV.

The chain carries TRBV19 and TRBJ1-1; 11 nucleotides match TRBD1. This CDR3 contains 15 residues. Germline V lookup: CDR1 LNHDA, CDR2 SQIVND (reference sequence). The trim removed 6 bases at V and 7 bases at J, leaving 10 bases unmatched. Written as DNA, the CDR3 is TGTGCCAGTAGAAATAGGGGACAGGGGGTGGTTGAAGCTTTCTTT. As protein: CASRNRGQGVVEAFF. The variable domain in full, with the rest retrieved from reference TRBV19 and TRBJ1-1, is DGGITQSPKYLFRKEGQNVTLSCEQNLNHDAMYWYRQDPGQGLRLIYYSQIVNDFQKGDIAEGYSVSREKKESFPLTVTSAQKNPTAFYLCASRNRGQGVVEAFFGQGTRLTVV.

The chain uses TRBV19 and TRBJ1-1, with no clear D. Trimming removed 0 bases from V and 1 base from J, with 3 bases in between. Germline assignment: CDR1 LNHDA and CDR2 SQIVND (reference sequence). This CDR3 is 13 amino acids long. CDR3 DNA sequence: TGTGCCAGTAGTATAGACGGGAACACTGAAGCTTTCTTT. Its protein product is CASSIDGNTEAFF.

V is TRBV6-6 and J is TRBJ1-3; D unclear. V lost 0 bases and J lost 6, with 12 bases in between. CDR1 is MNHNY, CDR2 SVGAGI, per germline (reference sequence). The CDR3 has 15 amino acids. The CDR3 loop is CASSYSVGIENTIYF. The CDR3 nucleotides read TGTGCCAGCAGTTACTCGGTAGGGATTGAAAACACCATATATTTT.

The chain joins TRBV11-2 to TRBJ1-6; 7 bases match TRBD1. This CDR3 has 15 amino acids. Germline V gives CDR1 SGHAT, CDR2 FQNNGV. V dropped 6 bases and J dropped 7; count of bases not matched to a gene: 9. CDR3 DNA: TGTGCCAGCAGTATACAGGGGAGATCAAATTCACCCCTCCACTTT. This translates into CASSIQGRSNSPLHF. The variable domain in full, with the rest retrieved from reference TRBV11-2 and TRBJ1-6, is EAGVAQSPRYKIIEKRQSVAFWCNPISGHATLYWYQQILGQGPKLLIQFQNNGVVDDSQLPKDRFSAERLKGVDSTLKIQPAKLEDSAVYLCASSIQGRSNSPLHFGNGTRLTVT.

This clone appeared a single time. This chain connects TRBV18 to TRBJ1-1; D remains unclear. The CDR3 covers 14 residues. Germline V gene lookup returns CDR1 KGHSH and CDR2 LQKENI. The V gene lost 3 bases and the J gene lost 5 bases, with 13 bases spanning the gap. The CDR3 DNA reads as TGTGCCAGCTCACCCGCCATGGGAGGAACTGAAGCTTTCTTT. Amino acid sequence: CASSPAMGGTEAFF.

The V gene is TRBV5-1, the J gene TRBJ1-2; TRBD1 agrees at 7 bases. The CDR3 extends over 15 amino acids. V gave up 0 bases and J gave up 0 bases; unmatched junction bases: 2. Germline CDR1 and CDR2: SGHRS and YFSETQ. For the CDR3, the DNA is TGCGCCAGCAGCTTGGGTGGGACAGCTAACTATGGCTACACCTTC. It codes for CASSLGGTANYGYTF.

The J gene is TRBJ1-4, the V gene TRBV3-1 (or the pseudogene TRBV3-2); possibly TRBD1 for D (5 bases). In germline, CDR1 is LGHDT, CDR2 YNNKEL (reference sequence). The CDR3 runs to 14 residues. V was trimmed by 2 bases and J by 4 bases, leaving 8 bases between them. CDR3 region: CASSQNRLNEKLFF. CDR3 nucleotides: TGTGCCAGCAGCCAAAACAGGCTTAATGAAAAACTGTTTTTT.

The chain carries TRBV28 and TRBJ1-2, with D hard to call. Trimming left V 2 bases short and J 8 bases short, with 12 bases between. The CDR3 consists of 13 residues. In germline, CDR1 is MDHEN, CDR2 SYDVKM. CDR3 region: CASSLTRIRGYTF. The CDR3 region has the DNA TGTGCCAGCAGTTTAACCCGTATTCGAGGCTACACCTTC.

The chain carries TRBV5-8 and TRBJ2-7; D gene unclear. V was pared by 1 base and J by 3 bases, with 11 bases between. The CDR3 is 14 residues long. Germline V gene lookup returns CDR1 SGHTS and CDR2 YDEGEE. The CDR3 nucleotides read TGTGCCAGCAGCTTGAGCAACACGTACTACGAGCAGTACTTC. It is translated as CASSLSNTYYEQYF. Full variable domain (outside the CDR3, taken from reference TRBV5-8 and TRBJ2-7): EAGVTQSPTHLIKTRGQQATLRCSPISGHTSVYWYQQALGLGLQFLLWYDEGEERNRGNFPPRFSGRQFPNYSSELNVNALELEDSALYLCASSLSNTYYEQYFGPGTRLTVT.

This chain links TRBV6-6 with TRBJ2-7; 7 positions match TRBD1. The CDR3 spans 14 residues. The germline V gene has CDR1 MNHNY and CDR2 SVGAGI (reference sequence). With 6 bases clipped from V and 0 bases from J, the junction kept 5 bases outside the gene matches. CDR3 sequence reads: CASRLRDSSYEQYF. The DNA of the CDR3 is TGTGCCAGCAGACTCCGGGACAGCTCCTACGAGCAGTACTTC.

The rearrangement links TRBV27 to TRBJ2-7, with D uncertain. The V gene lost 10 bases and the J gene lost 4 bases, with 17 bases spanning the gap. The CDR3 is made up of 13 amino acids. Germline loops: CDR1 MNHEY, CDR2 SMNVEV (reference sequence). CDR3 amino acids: CATNGPRDYEQYF. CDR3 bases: TGTGCCACTAACGGGCCTCGCGATTACGAGCAGTACTTC.